These 9 T cell receptor beta chains were sequenced from one sample in a study of T cells after yellow fever vaccination. Using its own MiXCR run on the 5' RACE reads, TCRdb lists one record per CDR3 protein. This table holds a few hundred thousand distinct CDR3 sequences, 15% to 20% found once. The sample here was PBMCs, taken 15 days after the yellow fever booster vaccination. These receptors all come from a man younger than 40 who received the YFV17D yellow fever vaccine.

The chain couples TRBV28 to TRBJ2-3; 8 positions agree with TRBD2. V lost 5 bases to trimming and J lost 6 bases; unmatched junction nucleotides: 13. Germline V gene lookup returns CDR1 MDHEN and CDR2 SYDVKM. The CDR3 runs 16 residues. Written as DNA, the CDR3 is TGTGCCAGCAGTCCCCTACTAGCGGTACCTTCGGATACGCAGTATTTT. Translation: CASSPLLAVPSDTQYF.

This clonotype was detected only a few times. The rearrangement joins TRBV7-6 to TRBJ1-1; D not certain. V gave up 7 bases and J gave up 0 bases, with 9 bases separating them. In germline, CDR1 is SGHVS, CDR2 FNYEAQ. This CDR3 region has 13 residues. DNA of the CDR3: TGTGCCAGCAAAAACCCGGTGAACACTGAAGCTTTCTTT. This gives the protein CASKNPVNTEAFF.

This clonotype was picked up a small number of times. The rearrangement uses TRBV5-1 and TRBJ2-3, with 7 bases matching TRBD1. Trimming at V came to 3 bases and at J to 7 bases, leaving 8 bases not matched to a gene. CDR3 length equals 14 residues. CDR1 and CDR2 from the germline V gene are SGHRS and YFSETQ. The CDR3 DNA follows: TGCGCCAGCAGCTCCAACCTGGGACAGCATACGCAGTATTTT. Translating it yields CASSSNLGQHTQYF.

The CDR3 protein is CASAGQGQETQYF. The DNA for the CDR3 is TGTGCCAGCGCTGGACAGGGACAAGAGACCCAGTACTTC. This rearrangement joins TRBV6-2 or TRBV6-3 to TRBJ2-5; the match to TRBD1 covers 8 bases. This CDR3 has 13 residues. The V gene's germline CDR1 is MNHEY and CDR2 SVGEGT. The V gene end was trimmed by 8 bases and the J gene end by 2 bases; junction bases not matched to a gene: 4.

The chain links TRBV20-1 to TRBJ1-2; D call uncertain. The CDR3 has 14 residues. Germline lookup yields CDR1 DFQATT and CDR2 SNEGSKA (reference sequence). V was clipped by 3 bases and J by 2 bases, with 13 bases between them. The CDR3 here is CSASRPNHNYGYTF. The CDR3 region has the DNA TGCAGTGCTAGTAGACCTAATCACAACTATGGCTACACCTTC.

The rearrangement uses TRBV7-9 and TRBJ1-5, with D uncertain. The CDR3 covers 13 residues. V gave up 5 bases and J gave up 5 bases, with 10 bases separating them. Germline assignment: CDR1 SEHNR and CDR2 FQNEAQ (reference sequence). For the CDR3, the DNA is TGTGCCAGCAGCCCACAAACTGATCAGCCCCAGCATTTT. Translation gives CASSPQTDQPQHF.

The CDR3 region has the DNA TGTGCCAGCAGCTTAGTGGGAGGTTGGACAGATACGCAGTATTTT. Protein sequence: CASSLVGGWTDTQYF. The chain links TRBV7-2 to TRBJ2-3; D may be TRBD2 (6 bases). V shed 1 base and J shed 3 bases, with 11 bases lying between them. The CDR3 has 15 residues. Germline V gene data show CDR1 as SGHTA and CDR2 as FQGNSA.

This clonotype was seen only once. The junction departs from germline at one end; a sequencing error may be responsible. V is TRBV10-2 and J is TRBJ2-7; TRBD2 agrees at 11 bases. CDR3 length: 16 residues. The V gene's germline CDR1 is WSHSY and CDR2 SAAADI. The CDR3 region has the DNA TGCGCCGGCAGGGTAGCGGGAGGGCCCGATTCCTACGAGCAGTACTTC. This sequence encodes CAGRVAGGPDSYEQYF.

This clonotype occurred many times. This rearrangement joins TRBV28 to TRBJ2-5; TRBD2 matches at 7 bases. Germline CDR1 reads MDHEN; CDR2 reads SYDVKM. Losses at the gene ends were 2 bases for V and 0 bases for J; bases not matched to a gene: 6. The CDR3 consists of 16 residues. CDR3: CASSLLLAEDQETQYF. Here the CDR3 DNA reads TGTGCCAGCAGTTTACTGCTAGCGGAAGACCAAGAGACCCAGTACTTC. The whole variable domain, filled in from reference TRBV28 and TRBJ2-5, reads DVKVTQSSRYLVKRTGEKVFLECVQDMDHENMFWYRQDPGLGLRLIYFSYDVKMKEKGDIPEGYSVSREKKERFSLILESASTNQTSMYLCASSLLLAEDQETQYFGPGTRLLVL.